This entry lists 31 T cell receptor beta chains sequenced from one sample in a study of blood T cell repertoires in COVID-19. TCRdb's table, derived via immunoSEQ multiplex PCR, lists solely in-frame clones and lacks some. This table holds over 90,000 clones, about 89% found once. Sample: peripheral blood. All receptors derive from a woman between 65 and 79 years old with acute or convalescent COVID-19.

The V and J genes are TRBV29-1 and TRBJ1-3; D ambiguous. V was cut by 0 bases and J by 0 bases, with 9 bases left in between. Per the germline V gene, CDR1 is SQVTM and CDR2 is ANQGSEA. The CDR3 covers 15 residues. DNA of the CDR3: TGCAGCGTTGAAGACAGGTTATACTCTGGAAACACCATATATTTT. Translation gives CSVEDRLYSGNTIYF. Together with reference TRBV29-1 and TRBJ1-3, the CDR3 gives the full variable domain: SAVISQKPSRDICQRGTSLTIQCQVDSQVTMMFWYRQQPGQSLTLIATANQGSEATYESGFVIDKFPISRPNLTFSTLTVSNMSPEDSSIYLCSVEDRLYSGNTIYFGEGSWLTVV.

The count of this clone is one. This CDR3 is CASSERRGNEKLFF. In DNA form, the CDR3 reads TGTGCCAGCAGTGAACGAAGGGGTAATGAAAAACTGTTTTTT. V usage is TRBV6-1 and J usage is TRBJ1-4, with D possibly TRBD1 on 5 matching bases. Germline CDR1 is MNHNS and CDR2 is SASEGT. The CDR3 is 14 residues long. Trimming shortened V by 2 bases and J by 4 bases, and 8 bases separated the two germline ends.

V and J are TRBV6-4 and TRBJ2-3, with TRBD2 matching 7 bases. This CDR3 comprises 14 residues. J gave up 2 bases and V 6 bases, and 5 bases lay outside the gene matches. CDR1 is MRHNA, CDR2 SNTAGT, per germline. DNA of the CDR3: TGTGCCAGCAGGACTAGCCGATACACAGATACGCAGTATTTT. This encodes CASRTSRYTDTQYF.

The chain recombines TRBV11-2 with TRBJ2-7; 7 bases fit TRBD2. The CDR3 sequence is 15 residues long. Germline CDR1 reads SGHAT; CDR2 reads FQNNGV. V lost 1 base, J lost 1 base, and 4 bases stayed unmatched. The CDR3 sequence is CASSLVSSGSYEQYV. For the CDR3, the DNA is TGTGCCAGCAGCTTAGTATCTAGCGGTTCCTACGAGCAGTACGTC.

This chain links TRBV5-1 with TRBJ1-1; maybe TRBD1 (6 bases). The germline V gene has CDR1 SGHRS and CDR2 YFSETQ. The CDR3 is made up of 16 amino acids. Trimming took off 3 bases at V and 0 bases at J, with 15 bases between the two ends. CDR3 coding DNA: TGCGCCAGCAGCTCTGCCCCCAGGGGCATGAACACTGAAGCTTTCTTT. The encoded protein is CASSSAPRGMNTEAFF.

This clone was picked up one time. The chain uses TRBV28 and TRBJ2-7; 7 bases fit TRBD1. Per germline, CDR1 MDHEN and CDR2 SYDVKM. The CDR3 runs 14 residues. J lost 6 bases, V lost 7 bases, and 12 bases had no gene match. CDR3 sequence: CASTTGGQAIEQYV. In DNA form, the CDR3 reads TGTGCCAGCACTACCGGCGGACAGGCGATCGAGCAGTACGTC.

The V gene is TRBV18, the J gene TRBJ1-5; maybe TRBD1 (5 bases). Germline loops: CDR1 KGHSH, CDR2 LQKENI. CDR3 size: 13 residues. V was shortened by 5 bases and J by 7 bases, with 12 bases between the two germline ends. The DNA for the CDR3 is TGTGCCAGCTCATCCGACAGATACCAGCCCCAGCATTTT. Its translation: CASSSDRYQPQHF.

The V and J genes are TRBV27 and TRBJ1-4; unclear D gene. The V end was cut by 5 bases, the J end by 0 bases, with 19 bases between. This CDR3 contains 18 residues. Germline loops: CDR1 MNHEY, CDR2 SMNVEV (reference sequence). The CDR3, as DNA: TGTGCCAGCAGTCTCCGTTTTACGGTGGAGACAACTAATGAAAAACTGTTTTTT. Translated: CASSLRFTVETTNEKLFF.

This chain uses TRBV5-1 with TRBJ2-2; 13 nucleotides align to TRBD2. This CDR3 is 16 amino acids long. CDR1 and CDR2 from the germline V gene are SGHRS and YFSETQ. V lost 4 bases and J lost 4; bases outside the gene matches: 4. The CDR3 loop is CASSSGLAGATGELFF. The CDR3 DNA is TGCGCCAGCAGCAGCGGACTAGCGGGAGCCACCGGGGAGCTGTTTTTT.

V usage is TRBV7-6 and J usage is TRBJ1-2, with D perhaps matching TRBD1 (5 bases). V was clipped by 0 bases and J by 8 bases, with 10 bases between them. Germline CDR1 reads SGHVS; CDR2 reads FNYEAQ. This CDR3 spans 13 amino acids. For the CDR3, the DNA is TGTGCCAGCAGCTTAGCGCAATACAGGGGCTACACCTTC. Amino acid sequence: CASSLAQYRGYTF. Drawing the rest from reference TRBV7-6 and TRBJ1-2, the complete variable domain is GAGVSQSPRYKVTKRGQDVALRCDPISGHVSLYWYRQALGQGPEFLTYFNYEAQQDKSGLPNDRFSAERPEGSISTLTIQRTEQRDSAMYRCASSLAQYRGYTFGSGTRLTVV.

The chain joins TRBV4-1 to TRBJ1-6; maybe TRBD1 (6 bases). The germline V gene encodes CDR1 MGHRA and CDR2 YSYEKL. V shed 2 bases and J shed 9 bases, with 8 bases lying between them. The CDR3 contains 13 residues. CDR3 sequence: CASSQSRGSPLHF. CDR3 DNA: TGCGCCAGCAGCCAATCCAGGGGTTCACCCCTCCACTTT.

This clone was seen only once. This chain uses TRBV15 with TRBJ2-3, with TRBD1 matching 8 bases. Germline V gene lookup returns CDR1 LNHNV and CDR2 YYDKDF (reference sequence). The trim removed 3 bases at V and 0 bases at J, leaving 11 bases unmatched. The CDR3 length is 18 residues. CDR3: CATSRTPRTGLSTDTQYF. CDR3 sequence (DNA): TGTGCCACCAGCAGGACCCCCAGGACAGGGCTTAGCACAGATACGCAGTATTTT.

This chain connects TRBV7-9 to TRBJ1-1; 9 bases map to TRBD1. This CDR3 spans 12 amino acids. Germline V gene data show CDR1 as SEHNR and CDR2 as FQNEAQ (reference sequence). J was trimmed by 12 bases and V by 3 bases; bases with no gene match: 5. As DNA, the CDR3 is TGTGCCAGCAGCTTTGACAGGGGGTACACTTTCTTT. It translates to CASSFDRGYTFF.

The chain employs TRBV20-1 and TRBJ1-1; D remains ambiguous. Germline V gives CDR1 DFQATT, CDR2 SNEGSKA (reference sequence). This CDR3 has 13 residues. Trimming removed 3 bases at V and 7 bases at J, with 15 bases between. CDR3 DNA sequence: TGCAGTGCTAGTGCCACCGGGAAAAGTGAAGCTTTCTTT. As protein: CSASATGKSEAFF.

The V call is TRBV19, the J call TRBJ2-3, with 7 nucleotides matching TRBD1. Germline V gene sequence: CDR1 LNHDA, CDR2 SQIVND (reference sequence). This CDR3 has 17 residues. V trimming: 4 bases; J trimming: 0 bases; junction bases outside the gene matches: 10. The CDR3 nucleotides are TGTGCCAGTAGTACTGACTCCGGGACAGTTAGCACAGATACGCAGTATTTT. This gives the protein CASSTDSGTVSTDTQYF.

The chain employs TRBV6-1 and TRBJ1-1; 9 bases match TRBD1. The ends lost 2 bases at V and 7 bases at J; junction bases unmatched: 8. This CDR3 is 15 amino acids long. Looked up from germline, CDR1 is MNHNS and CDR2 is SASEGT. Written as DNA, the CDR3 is TGTGCCAGCAGTGAAATACAGGGGGCGTGGAGTGAAGCTTTCTTT. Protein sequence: CASSEIQGAWSEAFF.

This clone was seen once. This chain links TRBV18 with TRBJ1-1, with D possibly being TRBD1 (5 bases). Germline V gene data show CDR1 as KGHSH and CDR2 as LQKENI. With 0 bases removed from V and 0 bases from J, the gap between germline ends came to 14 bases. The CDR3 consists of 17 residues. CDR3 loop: CASSPPARGSMNTEAFF. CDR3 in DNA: TGTGCCAGCTCACCACCGGCTAGGGGTTCAATGAACACTGAAGCTTTCTTT.

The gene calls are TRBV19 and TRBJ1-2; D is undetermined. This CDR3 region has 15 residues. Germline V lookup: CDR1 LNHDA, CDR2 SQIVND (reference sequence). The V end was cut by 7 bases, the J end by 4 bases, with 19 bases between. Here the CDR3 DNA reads TGTGCCAGTAAATTGAGGACCGGACTCCTCTATGGCTACACCTTC. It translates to CASKLRTGLLYGYTF.

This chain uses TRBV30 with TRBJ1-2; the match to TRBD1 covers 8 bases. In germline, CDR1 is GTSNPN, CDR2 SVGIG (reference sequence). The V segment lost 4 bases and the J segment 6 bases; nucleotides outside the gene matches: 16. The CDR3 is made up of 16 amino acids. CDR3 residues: CAWKSRPQGVGDGYTF. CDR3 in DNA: TGTGCCTGGAAGAGCCGGCCACAGGGGGTAGGGGATGGCTACACCTTC.

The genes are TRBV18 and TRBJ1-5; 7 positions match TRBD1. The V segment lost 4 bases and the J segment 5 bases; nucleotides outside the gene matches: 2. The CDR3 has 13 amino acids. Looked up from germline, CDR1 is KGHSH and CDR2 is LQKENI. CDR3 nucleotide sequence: TGTGCCAGCTCACGCGACAGGGATCAGCCCCAGCATTTT. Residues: CASSRDRDQPQHF.

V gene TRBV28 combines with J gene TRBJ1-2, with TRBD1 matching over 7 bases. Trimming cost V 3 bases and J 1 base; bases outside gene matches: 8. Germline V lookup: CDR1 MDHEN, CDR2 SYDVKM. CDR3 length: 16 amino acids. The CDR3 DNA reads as TGTGCCAGCAGTTTGTGGGACAGTAGATTTAACTATGGCTACACCTTC. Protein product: CASSLWDSRFNYGYTF.

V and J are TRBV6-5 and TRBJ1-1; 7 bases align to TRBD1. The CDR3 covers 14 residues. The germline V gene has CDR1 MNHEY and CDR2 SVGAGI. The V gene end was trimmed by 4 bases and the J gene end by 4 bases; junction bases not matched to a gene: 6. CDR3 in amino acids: CASSLDTGATEAFF. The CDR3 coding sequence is TGTGCCAGCAGTTTAGATACAGGGGCCACTGAAGCTTTCTTT.

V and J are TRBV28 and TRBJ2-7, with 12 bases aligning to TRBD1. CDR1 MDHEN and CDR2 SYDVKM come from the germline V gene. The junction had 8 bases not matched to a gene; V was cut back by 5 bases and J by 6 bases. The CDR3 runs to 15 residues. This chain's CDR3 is CASSEMGQGAAEQYF. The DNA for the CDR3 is TGTGCCAGCAGTGAGATGGGACAGGGGGCTGCCGAGCAGTACTTC.

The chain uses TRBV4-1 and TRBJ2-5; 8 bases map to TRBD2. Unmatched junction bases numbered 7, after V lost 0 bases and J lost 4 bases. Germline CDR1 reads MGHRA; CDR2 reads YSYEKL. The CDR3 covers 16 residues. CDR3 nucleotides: TGCGCCAGCAGCCAAGATCGGGGGGGAGTCGGAGAGACCCAGTACTTC. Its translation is CASSQDRGGVGETQYF.

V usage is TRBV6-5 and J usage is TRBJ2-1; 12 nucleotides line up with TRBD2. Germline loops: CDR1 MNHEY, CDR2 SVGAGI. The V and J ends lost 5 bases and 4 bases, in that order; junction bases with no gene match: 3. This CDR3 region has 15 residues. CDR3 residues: CASSPLAGGYNEQFF. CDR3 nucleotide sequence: TGTGCCAGCAGTCCACTAGCGGGAGGATACAATGAGCAGTTCTTC.

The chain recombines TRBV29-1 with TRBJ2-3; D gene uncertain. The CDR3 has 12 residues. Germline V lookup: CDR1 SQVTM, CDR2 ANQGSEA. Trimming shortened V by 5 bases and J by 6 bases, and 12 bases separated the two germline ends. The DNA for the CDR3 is TGCAGCGTTCCCGGCGGCGGTGATACGCAGTATTTT. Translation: CSVPGGGDTQYF.

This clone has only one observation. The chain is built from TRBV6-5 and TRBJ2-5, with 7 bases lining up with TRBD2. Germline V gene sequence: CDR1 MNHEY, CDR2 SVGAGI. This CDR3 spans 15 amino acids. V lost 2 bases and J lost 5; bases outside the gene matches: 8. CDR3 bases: TGTGCCAGCAGTTACAGACTAGCCGGGACGGAGACCCAGTACTTC. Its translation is CASSYRLAGTETQYF.

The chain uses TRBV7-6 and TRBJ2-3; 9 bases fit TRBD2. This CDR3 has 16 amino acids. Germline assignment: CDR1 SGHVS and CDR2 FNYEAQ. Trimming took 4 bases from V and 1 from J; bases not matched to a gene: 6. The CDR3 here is CASSSVAGVGTDTQYF. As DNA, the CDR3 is TGTGCCAGCAGCTCTGTAGCGGGAGTTGGCACAGATACGCAGTATTTT.

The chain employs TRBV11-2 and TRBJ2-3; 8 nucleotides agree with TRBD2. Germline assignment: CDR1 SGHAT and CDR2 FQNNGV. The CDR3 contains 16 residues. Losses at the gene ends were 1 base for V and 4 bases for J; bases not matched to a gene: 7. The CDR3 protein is CASSLVGTRTSDTQYF. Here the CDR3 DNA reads TGTGCCAGCAGCTTAGTGGGGACTAGAACCTCAGATACGCAGTATTTT.

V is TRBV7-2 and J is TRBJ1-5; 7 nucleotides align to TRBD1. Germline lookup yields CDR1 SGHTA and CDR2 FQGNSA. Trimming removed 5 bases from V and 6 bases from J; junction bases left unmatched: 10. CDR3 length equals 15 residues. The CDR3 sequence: CASSNQTGLGQPQHF. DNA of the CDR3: TGTGCCAGCAGCAACCAGACAGGGTTGGGTCAGCCCCAGCATTTT.

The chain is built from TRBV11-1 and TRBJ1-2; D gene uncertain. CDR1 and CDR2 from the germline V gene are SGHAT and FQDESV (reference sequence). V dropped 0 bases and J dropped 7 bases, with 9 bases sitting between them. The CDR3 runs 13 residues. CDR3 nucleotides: TGTGCCAGCAGCTTAGCGGGCCAGGCTGGCTACACCTTC. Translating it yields CASSLAGQAGYTF.